This T cell receptor beta chain was captured in a study of radiotherapy plus CTLA-4 blockade in lung cancer. On the study more broadly: In around 17% of patients, objective responses were seen; roughly 30% had disease control.

Note on this clone: The antigen remains undetermined.

Study-wide points: Tumor-origin TCR clones grew in blood after radiotherapy plus ipilimumab. It was early blood T cell clone dynamics, with interferon-beta, that reportedly best predicted response.

Sequenced by immunoSEQ multiplex PCR; TCRdb stores in-frame clones only, minus some. The table has over 80,000 clones, approximately 83% seen once. Patients had chemo-refractory metastatic non-small-cell lung cancer and received focal radiation plus CTLA-4 blockade that used ipilimumab. The receptor was isolated from a human donor with non-small cell lung cancer who had stable disease on radiotherapy plus ipilimumab. Here the sequenced sample was peripheral blood, taken from a patient treated with radiotherapy plus ipilimumab.

CDR3 nucleotide sequence: TGCGCCAGCCGGAGGGCCCGCACAGATACGCAGTATTTT. Translation gives CASRRARTDTQYF. The V and J genes are TRBV10-2 and TRBJ2-3; D possibly corresponds to TRBD2 (6 bases). V lost 8 bases, J lost 1 base, and 10 bases lay in between. Germline-derived CDR1 and CDR2 are WSHSY and SAAADI. This CDR3 spans 13 amino acids.